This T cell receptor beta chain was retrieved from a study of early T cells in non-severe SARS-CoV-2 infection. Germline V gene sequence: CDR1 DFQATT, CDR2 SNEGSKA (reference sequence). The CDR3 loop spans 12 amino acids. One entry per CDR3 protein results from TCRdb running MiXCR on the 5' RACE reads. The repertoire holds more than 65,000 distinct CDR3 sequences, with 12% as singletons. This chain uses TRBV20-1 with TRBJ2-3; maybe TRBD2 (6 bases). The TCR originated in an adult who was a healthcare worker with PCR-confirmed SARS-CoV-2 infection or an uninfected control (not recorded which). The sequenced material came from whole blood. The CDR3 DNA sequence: TGCAGCCGACTAGTTTGGACAGATACGCAGTATTTT. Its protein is CSRLVWTDTQYF.